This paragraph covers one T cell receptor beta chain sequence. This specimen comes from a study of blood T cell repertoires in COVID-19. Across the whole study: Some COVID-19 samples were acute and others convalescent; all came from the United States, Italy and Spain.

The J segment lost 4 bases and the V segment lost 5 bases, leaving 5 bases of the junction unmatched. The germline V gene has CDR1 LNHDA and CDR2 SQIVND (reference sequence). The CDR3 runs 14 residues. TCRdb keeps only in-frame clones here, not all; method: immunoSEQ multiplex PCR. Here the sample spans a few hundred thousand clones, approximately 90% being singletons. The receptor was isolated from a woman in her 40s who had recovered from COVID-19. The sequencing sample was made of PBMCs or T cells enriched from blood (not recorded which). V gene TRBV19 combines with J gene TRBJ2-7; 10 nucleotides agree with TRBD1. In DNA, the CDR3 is TGTGCCAGTAGTCAATGGACAGGGGGTTACGAGCAGTACTTC. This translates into CASSQWTGGYEQYF.